This passage covers 28 T cell receptor beta chains from one sample sequenced in a study of T cells in narcolepsy. Generated by immunoSEQ multiplex PCR, the TCRdb table keeps only in-frame clones and is missing some. This sample has 25,000 or so clones, with roughly 74% found just once. The specimen sequenced was CD45RA- memory CD4+ T cells from PBMCs. The receptor source for this set is a human donor with narcolepsy.

This clone has more than one count but fewer than ten. The chain employs TRBV19 and TRBJ1-4, with D unresolved. The V end lost 5 bases, the J end lost 8 bases, and 9 bases lay between the germline ends. The CDR3 has 12 residues. CDR1 and CDR2 from the germline V gene are LNHDA and SQIVND (reference sequence). Here the CDR3 reads CASSEAGEKLFF. The CDR3 coding sequence is TGTGCCAGTAGTGAGGCGGGAGAAAAACTGTTTTTT.

The chain carries TRBV2 and TRBJ1-3; 8 positions match TRBD1. Trimming cost V 6 bases and J 4 bases; bases outside gene matches: 14. This CDR3 region has 17 residues. Germline values: CDR1 SNHLY, CDR2 FYNNEI. CDR3 residues: CASSPGQGRASGNTIYF. The CDR3, as DNA: TGTGCCAGCAGCCCCGGACAGGGAAGGGCCTCCGGAAACACCATATATTTT.

The rearrangement joins TRBV10-3 to TRBJ2-7; maybe TRBD1 (5 bases). Trimming removed 7 bases at V and 4 bases at J, with 8 bases between. Germline V gives CDR1 ENHRY, CDR2 SYGVKD. This CDR3 is built from 11 residues. Here the CDR3 reads CAITTGYEQYF. CDR3 nucleotides: TGTGCCATCACTACAGGTTACGAGCAGTACTTC.

The rearrangement joins TRBV7-3 to TRBJ2-5; TRBD2 matches at 12 bases. The CDR3 runs 15 residues. The J segment lost 5 bases and the V segment lost 5 bases, leaving 6 bases of the junction unmatched. The germline CDR1 and CDR2 sequences are SGHTA and FQGTGA. The CDR3 reads CASSRGLAGRETQYF. CDR3 DNA sequence: TGTGCCAGCAGCCGAGGACTAGCGGGGCGGGAGACCCAGTACTTC. The full variable domain, completed using reference TRBV7-3 and TRBJ2-5, is GAGVSQTPSNKVTEKGKYVELRCDPISGHTALYWYRQSLGQGPEFLIYFQGTGAADDSGLPNDRFFAVRPEGSVSTLKIQRTERGDSAVYLCASSRGLAGRETQYFGPGTRLLVL.

This clone was counted a single time. The sample contains more than one DNA sequence encoding this CDR3. The rearrangement links TRBV7-9 to TRBJ2-5; D possibly matches TRBD1 or TRBD2 (6 bases each). The V end lost 3 bases, the J end lost 4 bases, and 12 bases lay between the germline ends. This CDR3 comprises 14 residues. Germline V gene sequence: CDR1 SEHNR, CDR2 FQNEAQ (reference sequence). CDR3 in amino acids: CASSFGGGRETQYF. CDR3 DNA sequence: TGTGCCAGCAGCTTTGGTGGGGGGCGAGAGACCCAGTACTTC. Variable domain in full (rest from reference TRBV7-9 and TRBJ2-5): DTGVSQNPRHKITKRGQNVTFRCDPISEHNRLYWYRQTLGQGPEFLTYFQNEAQLEKSRLLSDRFSAERPKGSFSTLEIQRTEQGDSAMYLCASSFGGGRETQYFGPGTRLLVL.

The sample holds a few counts of this clone. The V call is TRBV27, the J call TRBJ1-1; maybe TRBD1 (5 bases). CDR3 length: 13 amino acids. CDR1 is MNHEY and CDR2 is SMNVEV in the germline V gene (reference sequence). The germline V and J ends were trimmed by 8 bases and 11 bases, with 21 bases remaining between them. CDR3 nucleotides: TGTGCCAGCGGTTGGACTGGGACCCCCGAGGCTTTCTTT. The encoded protein is CASGWTGTPEAFF.

The chain joins TRBV5-4 to TRBJ2-5, with a weak D call TRBD2 (5 bases). The CDR3 is 13 residues long. CDR1 is SGHNT and CDR2 is YYREEE in the germline V gene (reference sequence). V was shortened by 1 base and J by 5 bases, with 9 bases between the two germline ends. The CDR3 DNA is TGTGCCAGCAGCTTGCTCCCGGGGGAGACCCAGTACTTC. Encoded protein: CASSLLPGETQYF.

In the case of this clone: The sample carries other DNA sequences with the same CDR3. The chain carries TRBV11-3 and TRBJ2-5; tentatively, D is TRBD1 (6 bases). V was cut by 3 bases and J by 2 bases, with 13 bases left in between. The germline gives CDR1 SGHNT, CDR2 YENEEA. The CDR3 sequence is 15 residues long. In DNA, the CDR3 is TGTGCCAGCAGCTTGGGGGCAGAGTATCAAGAGACCCAGTACTTC. Translation: CASSLGAEYQETQYF.

This clone was detected only once. V is TRBV5-6 and J is TRBJ2-7; possibly TRBD2 for D (7 bases). The length of the CDR3 is 17 residues. Deletions cut 1 base from V and 3 bases from J, with 20 bases between. Germline V gene sequence: CDR1 SGHDT, CDR2 YYEEEE. The CDR3 spells CASSLLKGGRRGYEQYF. The CDR3 region has the DNA TGTGCCAGCAGCTTGTTGAAGGGAGGGCGCAGGGGCTACGAGCAGTACTTC. Full variable domain (outside the CDR3, taken from reference TRBV5-6 and TRBJ2-7): DAGVTQSPTHLIKTRGQQVTLRCSPKSGHDTVSWYQQALGQGPQFIFQYYEEEERQRGNFPDRFSGHQFPNYSSELNVNALLLGDSALYLCASSLLKGGRRGYEQYFGPGTRLTVT.

This chain connects TRBV18 to TRBJ1-3; D remains ambiguous. V dropped 2 bases and J dropped 0 bases, with 11 bases sitting between them. The CDR3 has 16 amino acids. Germline V gene data show CDR1 as KGHSH and CDR2 as LQKENI. The CDR3 sequence: CASSPGQTFSGNTIYF. DNA of the CDR3: TGTGCCAGCTCACCAGGCCAGACTTTCTCTGGAAACACCATATATTTT.

V and J are TRBV5-1 and TRBJ2-7; D not certain. Trimming removed 0 bases from V and 0 bases from J, with 10 bases in between. Germline V gene sequence: CDR1 SGHRS, CDR2 YFSETQ. The CDR3 is 15 residues long. The CDR3 DNA follows: TGCGCCAGCAGCTTGGGCTCAGCAAACTCCTACGAGCAGTACTTC. Protein: CASSLGSANSYEQYF.

The chain joins TRBV5-4 to TRBJ1-1; D call uncertain. Per germline, CDR1 SGHNT and CDR2 YYREEE (reference sequence). CDR3 length equals 15 residues. Trimming left V 0 bases short and J 3 bases short, with 12 bases between. The CDR3 spells CASSLEPGWHTEAFF. The CDR3 DNA is TGTGCCAGCAGCTTGGAGCCGGGCTGGCACACTGAAGCTTTCTTT.

V and J are TRBV7-2 and TRBJ2-5; 10 nucleotides agree with TRBD2. The CDR3 is 14 residues long. The germline gives CDR1 SGHTA, CDR2 FQGNSA. J lost 4 bases, V lost 4 bases, and 3 bases had no gene match. The CDR3 is CASSSGTSVETQYF. CDR3 DNA sequence: TGTGCCAGCAGCTCCGGGACTAGCGTAGAGACCCAGTACTTC.

The chain recombines TRBV18 with TRBJ1-4; no reliable D call. This CDR3 is built from 12 residues. Looked up from germline, CDR1 is KGHSH and CDR2 is LQKENI. Trimming removed 6 bases at V and 8 bases at J, with 10 bases between. CDR3 in amino acids: CASSRLGEKLFF. Here the CDR3 DNA reads TGTGCCAGCTCCCGACTCGGGGAAAAACTGTTTTTT.

J is TRBJ1-1 and V is TRBV5-1; 8 bases map to TRBD1. The CDR3 sequence is 18 residues long. Germline-derived CDR1 and CDR2 are SGHRS and YFSETQ. The trim removed 5 bases at V and 1 base at J, leaving 16 bases unmatched. The CDR3 spells CASRSRSRQGIENTEAFF. CDR3 coding DNA: TGCGCCAGCAGATCGCGGAGCCGACAGGGGATAGAGAACACTGAAGCTTTCTTT.

In nucleotides, the CDR3 is TGTGCCACCAGCCTAACTCCGGGACTTGCTAGAGACAATGAGCAGTTCTTC. This codes for CATSLTPGLARDNEQFF. The V and J genes are TRBV15 and TRBJ2-1; D possibly corresponds to TRBD2 (6 bases). Germline CDR1 reads LNHNV; CDR2 reads YYDKDF (reference sequence). V lost 5 bases, J lost 5 bases, and 22 bases lay in between. This CDR3 spans 17 amino acids.

V gene TRBV11-2 combines with J gene TRBJ1-3; 8 nucleotides line up with TRBD1. The CDR3 covers 15 residues. J gave up 2 bases and V 2 bases, and 2 bases lay outside the gene matches. Germline loops: CDR1 SGHAT, CDR2 FQNNGV. This CDR3 is CASSLRGQAGNTIYF. CDR3 DNA: TGTGCCAGCAGCTTAAGGGGACAGGCTGGAAACACCATATATTTT.

This rearrangement joins TRBV18 to TRBJ1-1; tentative D call: TRBD1 (5 bases). The germline gives CDR1 KGHSH, CDR2 LQKENI. This CDR3 comprises 14 residues. V was cut by 3 bases and J by 3 bases, with 11 bases left in between. The CDR3 DNA is TGTGCCAGCTCACCGTCTCCGGGGGACACTGAAGCTTTCTTT. Amino acid sequence: CASSPSPGDTEAFF.

The chain employs TRBV6-1 and TRBJ1-3; a possible D gene is TRBD1 (6 bases). V gave up 3 bases and J gave up 0 bases, with 15 bases separating them. From germline, CDR1 is MNHNS and CDR2 SASEGT. The CDR3 has 17 amino acids. The CDR3 bases are TGTGCCAGCAGTGATCCGGACAGTCTGAACTCTGGAAACACCATATATTTT. It yields the protein CASSDPDSLNSGNTIYF.

This chain links TRBV7-3 with TRBJ1-1; D may be TRBD1 (6 bases). V was clipped by 5 bases and J by 1 base, with 8 bases between them. The CDR3 sequence is 13 residues long. Germline values: CDR1 SGHTA, CDR2 FQGTGA. CDR3: CASSPGQNTEAFF. CDR3 nucleotide sequence: TGTGCCAGCAGCCCGGGACAGAACACTGAAGCTTTCTTT.

This chain uses TRBV7-9 with TRBJ2-5, with a tentative D call TRBD1 (6 bases). Looked up from germline, CDR1 is SEHNR and CDR2 is FQNEAQ (reference sequence). The V end was cut by 11 bases, the J end by 2 bases, with 21 bases between. The CDR3 consists of 15 residues. In DNA, the CDR3 is TGTGCCCAGGGCTCAGGGGTGAATGGACAAGAGACCCAGTACTTC. Translation gives CAQGSGVNGQETQYF.

This chain links TRBV13 with TRBJ2-3; possibly TRBD1 or TRBD2 for D (6 bases each). Germline V gene data show CDR1 as PRHDT and CDR2 as FYEKMQ (reference sequence). The CDR3 spans 15 residues. V dropped 1 base and J dropped 4 bases, with 12 bases sitting between them. CDR3 coding DNA: TGTGCCAGCAGCTTAGATGGGGGGCGCGCAGATACGCAGTATTTT. This sequence encodes CASSLDGGRADTQYF.

This chain uses TRBV27 with TRBJ2-3, with 8 bases that match TRBD1. V lost 8 bases, J lost 6 bases, and 22 bases stayed unmatched. The germline gives CDR1 MNHEY, CDR2 SMNVEV (reference sequence). This CDR3 region has 18 residues. The CDR3 nucleotides read TGTGCCAGCTCCGCGGGACAGGTGGGGTTTATGGCCCTGGATACGCAGTATTTT. Amino acid sequence: CASSAGQVGFMALDTQYF.

This chain connects TRBV11-1 to TRBJ2-3; 8 nucleotides line up with TRBD2. Germline CDR1 and CDR2: SGHAT and FQDESV (reference sequence). The CDR3 is made up of 16 amino acids. Trimming at V came to 2 bases and at J to 1 base, leaving 5 bases not matched to a gene. The CDR3 sequence is CASSLRTSGRTDTQYF. CDR3 sequence (DNA): TGTGCCAGCAGCTTAAGAACTAGCGGTCGCACAGATACGCAGTATTTT.

In this sample, this clone turned up a few times. The rearrangement links TRBV12-5 to TRBJ1-1, with 7 bases that match TRBD1. Trimming cost V 1 base and J 4 bases; bases outside gene matches: 6. The CDR3 covers 15 residues. Germline V gene lookup returns CDR1 LGHNT and CDR2 FRNRAP. This chain's CDR3 is CASGLARTGLTEAFF. The DNA for the CDR3 is TGTGCTAGTGGTTTGGCCCGGACAGGACTCACTGAAGCTTTCTTT.

The rearrangement uses TRBV7-9 and TRBJ2-1; 9 bases are shared with TRBD2. The CDR3 is made up of 17 amino acids. Germline CDR1 and CDR2: SEHNR and FQNEAQ (reference sequence). Trimming at V came to 1 base and at J to 8 bases, leaving 12 bases not matched to a gene. The CDR3 sequence: CASSLGASGKLLDEQFF. The CDR3 DNA reads as TGTGCCAGCAGCTTAGGGGCTAGCGGGAAGCTTCTCGATGAGCAGTTCTTC.

The genes are TRBV5-6 and TRBJ1-5, with 9 nucleotides matching TRBD1. Losses at the gene ends were 4 bases for V and 2 bases for J; bases not matched to a gene: 1. Germline V gives CDR1 SGHDT, CDR2 YYEEEE. The CDR3 runs 14 residues. CDR3: CASSGDRGNQPQHF. The CDR3 DNA sequence: TGTGCCAGCAGCGGGGACAGGGGCAATCAGCCCCAGCATTTT.

The chain uses TRBV7-2 and TRBJ2-4, with TRBD1 as a possible D gene (6 bases). CDR3 size: 15 residues. Trimming left V 1 base short and J 6 bases short, with 13 bases between. Germline CDR1 reads SGHTA; CDR2 reads FQGNSA. CDR3 sequence reads: CASSLDGGGINIQYF. CDR3 nucleotide sequence: TGTGCCAGCAGCTTAGATGGGGGCGGCATAAACATTCAGTACTTC. Using reference TRBV7-2 and TRBJ2-4 for the parts outside the CDR3, the full variable domain is GAGVSQSPSNKVTEKGKDVELRCDPISGHTALYWYRQSLGQGLEFLIYFQGNSAPDKSGLPSDRFSAERTGGSVSTLTIQRTQQEDSAVYLCASSLDGGGINIQYFGAGTRLSVL.